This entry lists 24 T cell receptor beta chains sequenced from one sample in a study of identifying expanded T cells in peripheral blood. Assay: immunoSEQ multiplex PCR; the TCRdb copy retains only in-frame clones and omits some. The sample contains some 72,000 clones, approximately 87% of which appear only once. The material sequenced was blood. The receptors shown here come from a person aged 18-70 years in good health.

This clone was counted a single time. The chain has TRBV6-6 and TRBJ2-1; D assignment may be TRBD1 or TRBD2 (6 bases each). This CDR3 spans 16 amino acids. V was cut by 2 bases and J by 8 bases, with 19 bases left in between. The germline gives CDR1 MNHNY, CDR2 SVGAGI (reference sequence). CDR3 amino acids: CASSYLWGAVVDEQFF. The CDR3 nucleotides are TGTGCCAGCAGTTACCTCTGGGGGGCTGTCGTTGATGAGCAGTTCTTC.

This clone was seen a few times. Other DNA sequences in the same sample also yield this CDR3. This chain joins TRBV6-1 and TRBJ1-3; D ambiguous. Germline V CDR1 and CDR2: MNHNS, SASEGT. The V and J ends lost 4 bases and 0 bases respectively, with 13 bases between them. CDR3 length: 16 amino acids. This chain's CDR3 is CASSVGTSLSGNTIYF. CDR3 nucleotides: TGTGCCAGCAGTGTCGGCACCAGCCTCTCTGGAAACACCATATATTTT.

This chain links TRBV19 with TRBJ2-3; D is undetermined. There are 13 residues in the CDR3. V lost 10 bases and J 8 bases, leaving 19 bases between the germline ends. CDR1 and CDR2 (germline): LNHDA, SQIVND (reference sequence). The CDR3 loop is CATRTAGIVTQYF. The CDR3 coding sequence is TGTGCCACCCGGACCGCTGGGATAGTTACGCAGTATTTT.

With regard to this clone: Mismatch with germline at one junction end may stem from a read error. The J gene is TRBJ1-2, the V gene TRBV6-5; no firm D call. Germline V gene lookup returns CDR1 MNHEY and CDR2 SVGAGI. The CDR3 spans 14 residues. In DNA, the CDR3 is TGTGCCAGCACTTACTGGTCGGGTATTGGGGGCTACACCTTC. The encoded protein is CASTYWSGIGGYTF.

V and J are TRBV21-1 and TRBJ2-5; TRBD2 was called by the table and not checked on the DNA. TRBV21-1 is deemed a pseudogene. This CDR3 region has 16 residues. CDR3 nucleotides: TGTGCCAGCAGCAAAGGTTATCCCACGGTGAGGGAGACCCAGTACTTC. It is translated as CASSKGYPTVRETQYF.

The CDR3 DNA is TGCGCCAGCAGTGAGTCCCGGGCCCCCGCAGGCACAGATACGCAGTATTTT. Encoded protein: CASSESRAPAGTDTQYF. The chain couples TRBV10-1 to TRBJ2-3; no clear D. Trimming removed 0 bases from V and 1 base from J, with 14 bases in between. Germline CDR1 is WNHNN and CDR2 is SYGVQD (reference sequence). The CDR3 has 17 amino acids.

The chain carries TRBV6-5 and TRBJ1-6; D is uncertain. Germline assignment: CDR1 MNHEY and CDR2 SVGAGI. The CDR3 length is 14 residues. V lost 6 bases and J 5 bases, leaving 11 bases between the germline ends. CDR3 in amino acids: CASRREGDNSPLHF. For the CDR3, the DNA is TGTGCCAGCAGGAGGGAGGGAGATAATTCACCCCTCCACTTT.

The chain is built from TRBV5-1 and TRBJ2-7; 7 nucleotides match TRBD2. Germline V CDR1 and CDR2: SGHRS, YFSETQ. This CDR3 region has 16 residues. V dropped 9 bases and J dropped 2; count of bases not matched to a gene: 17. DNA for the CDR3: TGCGCCACTGCGAGGTCCCCCCGGGACTACACCTACGAGCAGTACTTC. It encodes CATARSPRDYTYEQYF.

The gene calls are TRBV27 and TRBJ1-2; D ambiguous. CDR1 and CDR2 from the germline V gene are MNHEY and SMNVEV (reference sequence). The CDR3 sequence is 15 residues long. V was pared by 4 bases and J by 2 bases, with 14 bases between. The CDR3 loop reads CASSSNSPGNYGYTF. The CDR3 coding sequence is TGTGCCAGCAGTTCAAATTCCCCGGGGAACTATGGCTACACCTTC.

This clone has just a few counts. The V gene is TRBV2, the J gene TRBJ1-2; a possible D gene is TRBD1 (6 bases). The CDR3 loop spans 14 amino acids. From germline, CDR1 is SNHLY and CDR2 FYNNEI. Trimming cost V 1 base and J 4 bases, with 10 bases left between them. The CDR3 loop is CASSEGTVVYGYTF. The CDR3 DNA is TGTGCCAGCAGTGAAGGGACAGTCGTCTATGGCTACACCTTC.

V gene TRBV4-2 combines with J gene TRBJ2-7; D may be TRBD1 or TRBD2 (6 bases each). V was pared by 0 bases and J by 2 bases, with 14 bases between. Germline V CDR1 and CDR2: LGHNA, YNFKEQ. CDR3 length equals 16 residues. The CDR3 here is CASSQDTGAATYEQYF. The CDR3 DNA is TGTGCCAGCAGCCAAGATACGGGGGCAGCTACCTACGAGCAGTACTTC.

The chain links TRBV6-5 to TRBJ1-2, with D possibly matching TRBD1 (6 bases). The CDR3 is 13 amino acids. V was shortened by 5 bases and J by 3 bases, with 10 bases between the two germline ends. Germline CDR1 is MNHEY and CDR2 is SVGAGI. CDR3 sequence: CASSPGGDYGYTF. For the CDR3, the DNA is TGTGCCAGCAGTCCCGGGGGCGACTATGGCTACACCTTC.

CDR3 residues: CASSWGLTDTQYF. CDR3 DNA sequence: TGCGCCAGCAGCTGGGGATTAACAGATACGCAGTATTTT. The V call is TRBV4-3, the J call TRBJ2-3; D gene uncertain. The CDR3 covers 13 residues. Per the germline V gene, CDR1 is LGHNA and CDR2 is YSLEER. V was trimmed by 5 bases and J by 3 bases, leaving 9 bases between them.

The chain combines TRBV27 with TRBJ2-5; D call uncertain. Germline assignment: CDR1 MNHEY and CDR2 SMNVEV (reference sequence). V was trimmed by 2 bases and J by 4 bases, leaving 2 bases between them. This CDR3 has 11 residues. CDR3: CASSLGETQYF. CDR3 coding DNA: TGTGCCAGCAGTTTAGGAGAGACCCAGTACTTC.

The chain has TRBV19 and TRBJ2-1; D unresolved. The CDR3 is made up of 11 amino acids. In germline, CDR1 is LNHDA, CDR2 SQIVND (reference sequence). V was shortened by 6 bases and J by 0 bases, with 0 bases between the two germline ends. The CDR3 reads CASSSYNEQFF. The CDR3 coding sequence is TGTGCCAGTAGCTCCTACAATGAGCAGTTCTTC.

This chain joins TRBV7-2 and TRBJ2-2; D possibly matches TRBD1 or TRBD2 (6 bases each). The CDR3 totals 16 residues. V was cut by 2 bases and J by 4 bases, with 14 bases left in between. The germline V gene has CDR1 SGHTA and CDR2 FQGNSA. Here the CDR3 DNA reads TGTGCCAGCAGCTTACTAGGGGGGATGGCCACCGGGGAGCTGTTTTTT. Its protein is CASSLLGGMATGELFF. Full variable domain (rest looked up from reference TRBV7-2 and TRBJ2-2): GAGVSQSPSNKVTEKGKDVELRCDPISGHTALYWYRQSLGQGLEFLIYFQGNSAPDKSGLPSDRFSAERTGGSVSTLTIQRTQQEDSAVYLCASSLLGGMATGELFFGEGSRLTVL.

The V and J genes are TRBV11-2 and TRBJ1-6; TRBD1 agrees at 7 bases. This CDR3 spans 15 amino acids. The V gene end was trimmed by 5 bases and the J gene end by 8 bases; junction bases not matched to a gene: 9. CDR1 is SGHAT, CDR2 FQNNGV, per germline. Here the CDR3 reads CASSPLPGGYSPLHF. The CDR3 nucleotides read TGTGCCAGCAGCCCCCTGCCAGGGGGGTATTCACCCCTCCACTTT.

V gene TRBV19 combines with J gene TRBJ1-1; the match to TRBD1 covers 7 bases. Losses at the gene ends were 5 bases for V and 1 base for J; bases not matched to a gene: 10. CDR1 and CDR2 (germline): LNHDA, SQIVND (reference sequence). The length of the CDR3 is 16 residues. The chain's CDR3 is CASSPDRVFRNTEAFF. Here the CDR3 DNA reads TGTGCCAGTAGTCCCGACAGGGTCTTCAGGAACACTGAAGCTTTCTTT.

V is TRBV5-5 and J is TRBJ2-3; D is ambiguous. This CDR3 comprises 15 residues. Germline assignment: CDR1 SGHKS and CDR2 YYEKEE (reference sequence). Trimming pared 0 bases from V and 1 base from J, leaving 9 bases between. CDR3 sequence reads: CASSLEGKGTDTQYF. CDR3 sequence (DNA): TGTGCCAGCAGCTTGGAGGGTAAGGGCACAGATACGCAGTATTTT.

DNA for the CDR3: TGTGCCAGCAGCTTGGGACCCACCTACGAGCAGTACTTC. It specifies CASSLGPTYEQYF. The chain carries TRBV5-5 and TRBJ2-7; D is uncertain. Germline values: CDR1 SGHKS, CDR2 YYEKEE (reference sequence). Between the trimmed V and J ends, which lost 0 bases and 2 bases, there was a span of 6 bases. This CDR3 spans 13 amino acids.

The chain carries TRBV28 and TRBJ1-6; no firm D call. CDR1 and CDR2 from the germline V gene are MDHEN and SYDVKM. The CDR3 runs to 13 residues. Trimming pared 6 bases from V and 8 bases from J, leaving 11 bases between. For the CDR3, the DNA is TGTGCCAGCAGCCGCGGTAGTTATTCACCCCTCCACTTT. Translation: CASSRGSYSPLHF.

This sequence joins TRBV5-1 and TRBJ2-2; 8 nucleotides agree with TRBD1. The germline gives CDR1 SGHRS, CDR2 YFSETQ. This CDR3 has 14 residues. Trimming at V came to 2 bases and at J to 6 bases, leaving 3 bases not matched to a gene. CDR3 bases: TGCGCCAGCAGCTTTCAACAGGGGGCCGGGGAGCTGTTTTTT. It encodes CASSFQQGAGELFF.

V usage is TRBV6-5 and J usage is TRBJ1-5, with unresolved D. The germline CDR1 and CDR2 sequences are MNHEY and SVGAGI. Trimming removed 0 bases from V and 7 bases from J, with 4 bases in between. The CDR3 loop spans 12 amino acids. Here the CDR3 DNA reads TGTGCCAGCAGTTACTCGTTCCAGCCCCAGCATTTT. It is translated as CASSYSFQPQHF.

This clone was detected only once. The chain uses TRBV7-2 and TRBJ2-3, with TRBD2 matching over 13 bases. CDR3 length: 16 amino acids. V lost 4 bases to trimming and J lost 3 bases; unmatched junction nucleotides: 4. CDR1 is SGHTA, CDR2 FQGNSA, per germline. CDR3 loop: CASSYGLAGDTDTQYF. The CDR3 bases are TGTGCCAGCAGCTACGGACTAGCGGGGGATACAGATACGCAGTATTTT.